Included here is one T cell receptor beta chain sequence, with context. As handled by the study authors: It was from reference gene primer amplification that nucleated cell counts were estimated. Assay used: immunoSEQ multiplex PCR; TCRdb lists only in-frame clones, some missing. V, J and clone size reflect that table, while D and trimming were determined from the DNA. The sample consists of under 150,000 clones, almost 70% of them appearing once. This record comes from a study of blood T cell repertoires in COVID-19. Study summary: Some COVID-19 samples were acute and others convalescent; all came from the United States, Italy and Spain. T cells, B-cell-depleted T cells, or PBMCs supplied cDNA or gDNA.

This CDR3 has 15 residues. Deletions cut 0 bases from V and 8 bases from J, with 12 bases between. Germline V gene lookup returns CDR1 SGHRS and CDR2 YFSETQ. J is TRBJ1-6 and V is TRBV5-1; no definite D call. The clonotype was recovered from a woman aged 65 to 85 with acute or convalescent COVID-19. Sample: peripheral blood. The CDR3, as DNA: TGCGCCAGCAGCTTGGAGGCGGGGAAAGATTCACCCCTCCACTTT. Translation: CASSLEAGKDSPLHF. The whole variable domain, remainder taken from reference TRBV5-1 and TRBJ1-6, is KAGVTQTPRYLIKTRGQQVTLSCSPISGHRSVSWYQQTPGQGLQFLFEYFSETQRNKGNFPGRFSGRQFSNSRSEMNVSTLELGDSALYLCASSLEAGKDSPLHFGNGTRLTVT.